This T cell receptor beta chain was sequenced during a study of shared clonotypes between healthy human individuals. Study results and caveats: The study found lower generation probabilities in non-shared clonotypes than in those shared by all four donors. Sharing across four donors was highest in naive CD4 (around 5%) and lowest in memory CD8 (roughly 0.4%).

A remark on this clone: What it binds is unknown.

The germline V and J ends were trimmed by 3 bases and 11 bases, with 16 bases remaining between them. Per the germline V gene, CDR1 is MDHEN and CDR2 is SYDVKM. The CDR3 spans 13 residues. Replicate PCRs for sorted subsets used approximately 220 ng DNA; this equaled 30,000 to 35,000 T cell genomes. Authors' data handling: Junction-only immunoSEQ sequences carried no quality scores, so filtering differed. Data came from immunoSEQ multiplex PCR; TCRdb stores just in-frame clones and leaves some out. V and J calls plus clone size are reproduced from that table; the DNA served to infer D and trimming. Of over 1.5 million clones listed, approximately 98% are singletons.

Specimen: naive CD4+ T cells sorted from blood. The subset: CD45RA+ positively selected. This TCR was recovered from a man younger than 45 in good health. V gene TRBV28 combines with J gene TRBJ1-1; TRBD1 is a possible D gene (5 bases). This chain's CDR3 is CASSLDGASSAFF. The DNA for the CDR3 is TGTGCCAGCAGTTTGGACGGGGCGAGTTCCGCTTTCTTT. The full variable domain, completed using reference TRBV28 and TRBJ1-1, is DVKVTQSSRYLVKRTGEKVFLECVQDMDHENMFWYRQDPGLGLRLIYFSYDVKMKEKGDIPEGYSVSREKKERFSLILESASTNQTSMYLCASSLDGASSAFFGQGTRLTVV.